This T cell receptor beta chain was recovered during a study of blood T cell repertoires in COVID-19. Study information: Donors in the United States, Italy and Spain gave samples during acute or convalescent COVID-19.

Some clones are missing from TCRdb's copy, which holds only in-frame ones; the method was immunoSEQ multiplex PCR. The table has about 300,000 clones, about nine tenths seen once; the top ten hold over 3.5%. Ages ranged from about 18 to 100 years, with residence in around 24 US areas. Grouping used clinical history reported by participants in a survey and questionnaire. Recovered Cohort 3 donors showed two negative PCRs, clearance, or symptom resolution. CDR1 is SGHVS, CDR2 FNYEAQ, per germline. V lost 5 bases and J lost 5; bases outside the gene matches: 9. The CDR3 covers 15 residues. J is TRBJ1-1 and V is TRBV7-6; 9 bases line up with TRBD1. Sequenced sample: PBMCs or T cells enriched from blood (not recorded which). This receptor was identified in a man aged 30-40 years who had recovered from COVID-19. CDR3 DNA: TGTGCCAGCAGCGGGCAGACAGGGGGGAGGACTGAAGCTTTCTTT. It yields the protein CASSGQTGGRTEAFF.